The 19 T cell receptor beta chains in this list originate from one sample, sequenced in a study of CD8 T cells in ankylosing spondylitis. TCRdb reprocessed the 5' RACE reads with MiXCR, giving one entry per CDR3 protein. The data hold 340,000 or so distinct CDR3 sequences, with 14% to 15% observed a single time. The source material was blood, either unsorted or a sorted T cell fraction (not recorded which). All receptors come from a male donor with ankylosing spondylitis or in good health (not recorded which).

The table lists this clonotype with a few counts. The chain joins TRBV20-1 to TRBJ1-1, with D tentatively TRBD1 (5 bases). V lost 3 bases to trimming and J lost 1 base, with 9 bases between them. Germline CDR1 reads DFQATT; CDR2 reads SNEGSKA (reference sequence). The CDR3 has 13 amino acids. In nucleotides, the CDR3 is TGCAGTGCTAGCTCCACAGGGAACACTGAAGCTTTCTTT. Encoded protein: CSASSTGNTEAFF.

This clonotype occurred many times. The V and J genes are TRBV15 and TRBJ1-3; D is perhaps TRBD1 (6 bases). V shed 1 base and J shed 0 bases, with 19 bases lying between them. Germline CDR1 and CDR2: LNHNV and YYDKDF (reference sequence). CDR3 length: 19 residues. In DNA form, the CDR3 reads TGTGCCACCAGCAGAGGTGCTTGGGACAATCACAACTCTGGAAACACCATATATTTT. Translation: CATSRGAWDNHNSGNTIYF.

This clonotype was seen ten or more times. This sequence joins TRBV27 and TRBJ2-3; 9 nucleotides match TRBD2. The V and J ends lost 6 bases and 3 bases, in that order; junction bases with no gene match: 7. Germline V CDR1 and CDR2: MNHEY, SMNVEV (reference sequence). This CDR3 region has 15 residues. The CDR3 loop is CASRPSSGVTDTQYF. For the CDR3, the DNA is TGTGCCAGCAGACCCTCTAGCGGGGTAACAGATACGCAGTATTTT.

Here the CDR3 reads CASSLDFRAGVNTDTQYF. The DNA of the CDR3 is TGTGCCAGCAGCTTAGATTTCAGGGCGGGGGTGAACACAGATACGCAGTATTTT. This chain links TRBV11-1 with TRBJ2-3, with 7 bases identical to TRBD2. Trimming took 1 base from V and 2 from J; bases not matched to a gene: 12. CDR3 size: 18 residues. Germline CDR1 SGHAT, CDR2 FQDESV (reference sequence).

This clonotype was observed a handful of times. The V gene is TRBV7-2, the J gene TRBJ2-7; D gene unclear. Trimming shortened V by 3 bases and J by 0 bases, and 12 bases separated the two germline ends. Germline V gives CDR1 SGHTA, CDR2 FQGNSA. The CDR3 sequence is 15 residues long. CDR3 sequence reads: CASSLSVQTSYEQYF. CDR3 nucleotides: TGTGCCAGCAGCTTGTCTGTGCAGACCTCCTACGAGCAGTACTTC.

The J gene is TRBJ2-7, the V gene TRBV10-3; D assignment may be TRBD1 or TRBD2 (5 bases each). Trimming shortened V by 10 bases and J by 3 bases, and 13 bases separated the two germline ends. Germline V CDR1 and CDR2: ENHRY, SYGVKD. The CDR3 runs 12 residues. CDR3 residues: CATGADYYEQYF. In DNA form, the CDR3 reads TGTGCCACCGGGGCCGATTACTACGAGCAGTACTTC.

This clonotype was found many times. The chain couples TRBV12-3 or TRBV12-4 to TRBJ2-2; unclear D gene. Trimming removed 7 bases from V and 7 bases from J, with 16 bases in between. The CDR3 has 14 amino acids. In nucleotides, the CDR3 is TGTGCCAGCATCCCGCAGGATCTGAACGGGGAGCTGTTTTTT. Protein product: CASIPQDLNGELFF.

This clonotype came up a few times. The chain carries TRBV12-3 or TRBV12-4 and TRBJ1-1; D is uncertain. CDR3 length equals 13 residues. V was clipped by 4 bases and J by 2 bases, with 8 bases between them. The DNA for the CDR3 is TGTGCCAGCAGTTCATGGTTAAACACTGAAGCTTTCTTT. The encoded protein is CASSSWLNTEAFF.

V usage is TRBV7-8 and J usage is TRBJ1-5; the match to TRBD1 covers 7 bases. Losses at the gene ends were 1 base for V and 7 bases for J; bases not matched to a gene: 7. The CDR3 length is 15 residues. Germline CDR1 is SGHVS and CDR2 is FQNEAQ. The CDR3 protein is CASSLGPGGEQPQHF. CDR3 coding DNA: TGTGCCAGCAGCTTAGGGCCAGGGGGGGAACAGCCCCAGCATTTT.

This clonotype was counted at least ten times. The chain recombines TRBV5-1 with TRBJ1-1, with a tentative D call TRBD1 (6 bases). V was cut by 6 bases and J by 2 bases, with 14 bases left in between. The CDR3 length is 14 residues. Germline V lookup: CDR1 SGHRS, CDR2 YFSETQ. For the CDR3, the DNA is TGCGCCAGCAACATACAGGGAGGAAACACTGAAGCTTTCTTT. Translated: CASNIQGGNTEAFF.

This clonotype was seen only a few times. This chain connects TRBV20-1 to TRBJ2-5, with unresolved D. Trimming removed 4 bases from V and 5 bases from J, with 8 bases in between. The CDR3 contains 11 residues. The germline gives CDR1 DFQATT, CDR2 SNEGSKA (reference sequence). The CDR3 DNA sequence: TGCAGTGCTACCGTTTCGGAGACCCAGTACTTC. This codes for CSATVSETQYF.

This clonotype has just a few counts. The chain recombines TRBV6-2 or TRBV6-3 with TRBJ2-2; 8 bases are a match to TRBD1. Looked up from germline, CDR1 is MNHEY and CDR2 is SVGEGT. The V gene end was trimmed by 5 bases and the J gene end by 4 bases; junction bases not matched to a gene: 3. There are 14 residues in the CDR3. This CDR3 is CASSTQGATGELFF. Written as DNA, the CDR3 is TGTGCCAGCAGTACCCAGGGGGCCACCGGGGAGCTGTTTTTT.

CDR3 loop: CSVRDGPYEQYF. CDR3 DNA: TGCAGCGTGCGGGACGGGCCCTACGAGCAGTACTTC. The chain uses TRBV29-1 and TRBJ2-7; D might be TRBD2 (6 bases). The CDR3 is 12 amino acids. Germline V gene lookup returns CDR1 SQVTM and CDR2 ANQGSEA. The V end lost 6 bases, the J end lost 2 bases, and 11 bases lay between the germline ends.

This chain links TRBV20-1 with TRBJ2-1; TRBD2 matches at 11 bases. Unmatched junction bases numbered 6, after V lost 6 bases and J lost 2 bases. CDR1 is DFQATT, CDR2 SNEGSKA, per germline (reference sequence). The CDR3 has 15 amino acids. The CDR3: CSAISSGRAYNEQFF. CDR3 sequence (DNA): TGCAGTGCAATTAGTAGCGGGAGGGCCTACAATGAGCAGTTCTTC.

The genes are TRBV5-1 and TRBJ2-1; 7 bases fit TRBD1. This CDR3 region has 16 residues. J gave up 3 bases and V 2 bases, and 8 bases lay outside the gene matches. The germline V gene has CDR1 SGHRS and CDR2 YFSETQ. The DNA for the CDR3 is TGCGCCAGCAGCTTACAGGGGCAGGGGAGCTACAATGAGCAGTTCTTC. Protein sequence: CASSLQGQGSYNEQFF.

V and J are TRBV6-1 and TRBJ1-2, with D perhaps TRBD1 (5 bases). The germline V gene encodes CDR1 MNHNS and CDR2 SASEGT. CDR3 length: 14 residues. The V and J ends lost 7 bases and 3 bases respectively, with 15 bases between them. The CDR3 sequence is CASTRRKGYYGYTF. CDR3 nucleotide sequence: TGTGCCAGCACCCGGAGGAAGGGGTACTATGGCTACACCTTC.

The chain has TRBV6-1 and TRBJ2-5; TRBD1 agrees at 8 bases. CDR1 and CDR2 (germline): MNHNS, SASEGT. The ends lost 5 bases at V and 5 bases at J; junction bases unmatched: 4. This CDR3 has 13 residues. The CDR3 DNA reads TGTGCCAGCAGTAGGACAGGGCTCGAGACCCAGTACTTC. Translation: CASSRTGLETQYF.

This clonotype was detected a few times. DNA for the CDR3: TGTGCCAGCAGCATACCGGGACTACAGAACGGCTACACCTTC. Encoded protein: CASSIPGLQNGYTF. This chain links TRBV11-2 with TRBJ1-2, with D possibly TRBD1 on 5 matching bases. The V gene lost 5 bases and the J gene lost 8 bases, with 18 bases spanning the gap. This CDR3 has 14 residues. The V gene's germline CDR1 is SGHAT and CDR2 FQNNGV.

J is TRBJ2-7 and V is TRBV11-1, with D unclear. The length of the CDR3 is 16 residues. The germline V and J ends were trimmed by 5 bases and 4 bases, with 21 bases remaining between them. CDR1 SGHAT and CDR2 FQDESV come from the germline V gene (reference sequence). The CDR3 region is CASSRLAGTLQYEQYF. The CDR3 region has the DNA TGTGCCAGCAGCCGACTGGCAGGAACGTTGCAGTACGAGCAGTACTTC.